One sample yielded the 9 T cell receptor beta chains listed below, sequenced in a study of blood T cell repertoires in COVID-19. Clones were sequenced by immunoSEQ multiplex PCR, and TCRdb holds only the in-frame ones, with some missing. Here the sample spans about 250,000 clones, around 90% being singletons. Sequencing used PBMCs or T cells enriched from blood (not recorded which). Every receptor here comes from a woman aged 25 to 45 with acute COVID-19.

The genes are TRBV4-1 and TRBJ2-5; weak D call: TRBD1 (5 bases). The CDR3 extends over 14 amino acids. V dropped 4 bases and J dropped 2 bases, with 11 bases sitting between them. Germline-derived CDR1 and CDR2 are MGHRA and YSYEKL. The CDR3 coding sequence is TGCGCCAGCAGCCTACAGGAGCTTCAAGAGACCCAGTACTTC. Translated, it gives CASSLQELQETQYF.

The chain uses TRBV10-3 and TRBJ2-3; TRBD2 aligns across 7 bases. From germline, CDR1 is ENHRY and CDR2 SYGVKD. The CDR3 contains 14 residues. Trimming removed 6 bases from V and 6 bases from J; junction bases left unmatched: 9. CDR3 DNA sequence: TGTGCCATCAGGCCGACAAGCGGGGTGGATACGCAGTATTTT. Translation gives CAIRPTSGVDTQYF.

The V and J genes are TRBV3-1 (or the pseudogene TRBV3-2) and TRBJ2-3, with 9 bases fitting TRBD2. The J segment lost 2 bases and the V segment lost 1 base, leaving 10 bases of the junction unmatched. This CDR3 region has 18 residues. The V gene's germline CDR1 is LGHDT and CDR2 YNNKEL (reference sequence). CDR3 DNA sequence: TGTGCCAGCAGCCAAGTTATCCGTCGCGGGAGGGCCACAGATACGCAGTATTTT. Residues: CASSQVIRRGRATDTQYF.

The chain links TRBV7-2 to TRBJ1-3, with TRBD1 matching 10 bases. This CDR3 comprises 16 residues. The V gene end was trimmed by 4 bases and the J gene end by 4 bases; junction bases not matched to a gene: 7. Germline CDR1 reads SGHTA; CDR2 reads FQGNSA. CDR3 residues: CASSSWTGGSGNTIYF. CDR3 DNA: TGTGCCAGCAGCTCATGGACAGGGGGATCCGGAAACACCATATATTTT.

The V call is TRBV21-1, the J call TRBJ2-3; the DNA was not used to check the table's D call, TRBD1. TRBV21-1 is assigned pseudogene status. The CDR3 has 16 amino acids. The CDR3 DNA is TGTGCCAGCAGCAGAAGAGGGACAGGGGGCGCAGATACGCAGTATTTT. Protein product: CASSRRGTGGADTQYF.

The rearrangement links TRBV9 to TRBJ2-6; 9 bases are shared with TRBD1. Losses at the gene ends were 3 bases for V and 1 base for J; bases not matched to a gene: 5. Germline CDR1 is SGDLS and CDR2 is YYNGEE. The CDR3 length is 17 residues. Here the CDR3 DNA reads TGTGCCAGCAGCGGCCGGGACAGGGCTTCTGGGGCCAACGTCCTGACTTTC. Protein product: CASSGRDRASGANVLTF.

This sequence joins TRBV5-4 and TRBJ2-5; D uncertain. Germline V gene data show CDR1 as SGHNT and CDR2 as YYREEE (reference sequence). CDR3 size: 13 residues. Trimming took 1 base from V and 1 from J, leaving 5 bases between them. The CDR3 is CASSLYIQETQYF. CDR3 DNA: TGTGCCAGCAGCTTGTATATCCAAGAGACCCAGTACTTC.

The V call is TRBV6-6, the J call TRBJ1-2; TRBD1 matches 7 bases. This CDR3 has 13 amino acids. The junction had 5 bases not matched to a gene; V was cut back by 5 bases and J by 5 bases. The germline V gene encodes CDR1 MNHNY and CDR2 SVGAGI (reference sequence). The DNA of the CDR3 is TGTGCCAGCAGTGCCACAGGGGAGTATGGCTACACCTTC. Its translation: CASSATGEYGYTF.

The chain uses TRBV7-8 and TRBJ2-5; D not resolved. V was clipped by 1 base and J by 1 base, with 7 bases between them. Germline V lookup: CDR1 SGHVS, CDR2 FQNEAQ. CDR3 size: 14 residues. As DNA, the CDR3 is TGTGCCAGCAGCTTAGTCCCAGGCCAAGAGACCCAGTACTTC. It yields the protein CASSLVPGQETQYF.